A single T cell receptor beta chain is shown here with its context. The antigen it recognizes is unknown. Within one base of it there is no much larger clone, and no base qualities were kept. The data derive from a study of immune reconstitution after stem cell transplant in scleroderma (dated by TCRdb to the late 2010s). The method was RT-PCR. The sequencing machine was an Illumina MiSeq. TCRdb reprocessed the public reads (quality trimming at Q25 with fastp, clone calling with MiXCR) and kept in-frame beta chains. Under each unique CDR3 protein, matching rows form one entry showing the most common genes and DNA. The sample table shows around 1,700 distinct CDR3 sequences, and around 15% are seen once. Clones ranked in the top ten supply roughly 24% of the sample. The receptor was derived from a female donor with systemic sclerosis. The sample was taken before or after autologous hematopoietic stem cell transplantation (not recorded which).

The sequence in DNA is TGTGCCAGCAGCTTTCTCTCGGGGGATACTGAAGCTTTCTTT. This translates into CASSFLSGDTEAFF. The receptor chain draws on TRBV13 and TRBJ1-1, and perhaps TRBD1 as D gene, on 5 matching bases. Spanning cysteine to phenylalanine, the CDR3 consists of 14 amino acids. Of the read, only the CDR3 DNA is kept; its 42 bases are in frame from base 1. Relative to germline, V is 3 bases shorter and J is 5 bases shorter, with 13 bases between their ends. Reading the germline V gene (reference sequence) gives CDR1 PRHDT and CDR2 FYEKMQ.